This entry concerns a single T cell receptor (beta chain). This entry is derived from a study of blood T cell repertoires in COVID-19. The table came from immunoSEQ multiplex PCR; TCRdb's copy has only in-frame clones and leaves some out. This sample has 75,000 to 80,000 clones, with under 95% found just once. In germline, CDR1 is LNHDA, CDR2 SQIVND (reference sequence). The CDR3 is 16 residues long. After removal of 4 bases from V and 3 bases from J, the junction contained 6 bases not matched to a gene. Specimen: peripheral blood. The sequence was obtained from a human donor in a cohort sampled during active COVID-19. The V gene is TRBV19, the J gene TRBJ1-5; 10 nucleotides line up with TRBD1. This CDR3 is CASSTLTGGFNQPQHF. The DNA of the CDR3 is TGTGCCAGTAGTACCCTGACAGGGGGCTTCAATCAGCCCCAGCATTTT.